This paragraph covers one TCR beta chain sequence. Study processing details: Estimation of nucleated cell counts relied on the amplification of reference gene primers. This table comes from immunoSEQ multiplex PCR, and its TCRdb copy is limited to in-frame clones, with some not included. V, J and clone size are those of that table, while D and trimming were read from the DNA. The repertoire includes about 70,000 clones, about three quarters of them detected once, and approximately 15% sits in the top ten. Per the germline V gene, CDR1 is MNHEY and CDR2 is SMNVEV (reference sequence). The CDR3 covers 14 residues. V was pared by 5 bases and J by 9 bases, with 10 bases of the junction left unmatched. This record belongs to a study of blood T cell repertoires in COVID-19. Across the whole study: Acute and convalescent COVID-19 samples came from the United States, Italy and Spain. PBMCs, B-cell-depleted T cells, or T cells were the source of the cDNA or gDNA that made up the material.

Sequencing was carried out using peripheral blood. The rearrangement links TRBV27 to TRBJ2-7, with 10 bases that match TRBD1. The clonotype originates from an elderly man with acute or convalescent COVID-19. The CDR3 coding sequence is TGTGCCAGCAGTCCCGAGACAGGGGGCAGAGTGCAGTACTTC. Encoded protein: CASSPETGGRVQYF.